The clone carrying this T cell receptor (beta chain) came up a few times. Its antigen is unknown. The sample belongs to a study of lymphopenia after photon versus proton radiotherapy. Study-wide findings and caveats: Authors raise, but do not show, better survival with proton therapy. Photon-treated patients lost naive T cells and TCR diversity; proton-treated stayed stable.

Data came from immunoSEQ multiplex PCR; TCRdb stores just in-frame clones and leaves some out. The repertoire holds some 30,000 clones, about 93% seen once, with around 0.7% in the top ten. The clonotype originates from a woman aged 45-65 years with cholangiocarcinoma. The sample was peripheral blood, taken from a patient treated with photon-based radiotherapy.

For the CDR3, the DNA is TGTGCCAGCAACCAGGGGGGGGGTGCCTACGAGCAGTACTTC. Its protein is CASNQGGGAYEQYF. The V call is TRBV27, the J call TRBJ2-7; D tentatively reads TRBD1 or TRBD2 (7 bases each). From germline, CDR1 is MNHEY and CDR2 SMNVEV (reference sequence). Trimming took off 7 bases at V and 2 bases at J, with 15 bases between the two ends. This CDR3 is built from 14 residues.